This TCR beta chain was obtained from a study of blood T cell repertoires in COVID-19 (dated by TCRdb to about 2020). The study in broad terms: Samples from collaborators originated in the United States, Italy and Spain and spanned both the acute and convalescent phases of COVID-19. The material from the prospective study consisted of cDNA or gDNA derived from T cells, B-cell-depleted T cells, or PBMCs. Subjects who had been exposed to COVID-19, were actively infected with it, or had recovered from it provided the deeply sampled blood TCRbeta repertoires that made up the dataset. A freely available public database, intended as a resource for researchers studying the immune response to SARS-CoV-2, is where the repertoires were released. The samples were drawn from the first 160 participants of the ongoing ImmuneRACE study and from 1,254 subjects provided by 6 global collaborators. The sample metadata nearly always contained a de-identified subject ID, COVID-19 status, age in years and sex. Where HLA class I and class II types were available, the types were taken from metadata supplied by the sample provider, not from assay-based typing. Results and caveats for the whole study, not just this receptor: The amount of clinical and demographic metadata varied by source and participant and was provided uncurated.

Whole blood was collected in K2EDTA tubes by collaborating institutions according to the institutions' own protocols. For TCRbeta analysis, collaborators shipped samples as frozen whole blood, isolated PBMCs, or DNA extracted from either of those sample types. This clone was seen a single time. There is no known antigen for this receptor. Base qualities are missing; no much larger clone stands one base away. The germline V gene supplies CDR1 SGHVS and CDR2 FNYEAQ. Germline trimming: 1 base from V, 2 bases from J; junction bases outside gene matches: 7. The CDR3 numbers 17 residues from cysteine through phenylalanine. The kept DNA is CDR3 alone, 51 bases in frame from the first base. TCRbeta CDR3 regions were amplified from genomic DNA by means of the immunoSEQ Assay, a bias-controlled multiplex PCR. In the original analysis: The number of nucleated cells in each sample was estimated by amplification of reference gene primers within the assay. To quantify the absolute abundance of each unique TCRbeta CDR3 rearrangement, sequence reads were collapsed and filtered. Productive Simpson clonality was computed per sample as the square root of Simpson's diversity index over productive rearrangements. TCRdb retrieved this table from immuneACCESS and kept in-frame rearrangements only. Not all clones are present; in checked studies, unresolved V genes account for under half, and no reason is known for the remainder. From that table come the V and J calls and clone size; the DNA was used to work out D and trimming. The sample includes about 98,000 clones, with 81% observed a single time. Of the sample, about 10% falls within the top ten clones.

The chain is encoded by TRBV7-6 joined to TRBJ2-1; the junction holds 8 bases that match TRBD2. The clonotype originates from a woman of 80 years or more with acute or convalescent COVID-19. The specimen was peripheral blood. The CDR3 region has the sequence CASSLGGQRGTYNEQFF. The DNA is as follows: TGTGCCAGCAGCTTAGGGGGCCAGCGGGGGACCTACAATGAGCAGTTCTTC.